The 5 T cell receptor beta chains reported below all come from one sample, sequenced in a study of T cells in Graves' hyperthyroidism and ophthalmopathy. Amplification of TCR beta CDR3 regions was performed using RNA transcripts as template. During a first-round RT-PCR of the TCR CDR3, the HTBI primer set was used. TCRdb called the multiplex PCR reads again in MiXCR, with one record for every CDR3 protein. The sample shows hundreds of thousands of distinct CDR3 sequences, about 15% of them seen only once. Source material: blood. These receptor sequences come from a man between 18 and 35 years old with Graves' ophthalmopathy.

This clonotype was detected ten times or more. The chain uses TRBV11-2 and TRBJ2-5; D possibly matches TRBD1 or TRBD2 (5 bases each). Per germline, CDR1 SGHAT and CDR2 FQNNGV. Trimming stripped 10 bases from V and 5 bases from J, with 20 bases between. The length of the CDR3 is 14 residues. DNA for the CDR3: TGTGCCACCCGGGATGACGGGGCCTCGGAGACCCAGTACTTC. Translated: CATRDDGASETQYF. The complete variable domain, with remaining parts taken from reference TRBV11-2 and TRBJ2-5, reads EAGVAQSPRYKIIEKRQSVAFWCNPISGHATLYWYQQILGQGPKLLIQFQNNGVVDDSQLPKDRFSAERLKGVDSTLKIQPAKLEDSAVYLCATRDDGASETQYFGPGTRLLVL.

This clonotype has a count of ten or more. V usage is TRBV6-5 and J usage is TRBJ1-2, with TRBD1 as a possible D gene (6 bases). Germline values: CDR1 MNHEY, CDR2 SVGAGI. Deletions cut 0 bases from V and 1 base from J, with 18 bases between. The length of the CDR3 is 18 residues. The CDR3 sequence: CASSYSAGGGANNYGYTF. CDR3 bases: TGTGCCAGCAGTTACTCGGCGGGTGGGGGGGCCAATAACTATGGCTACACCTTC.

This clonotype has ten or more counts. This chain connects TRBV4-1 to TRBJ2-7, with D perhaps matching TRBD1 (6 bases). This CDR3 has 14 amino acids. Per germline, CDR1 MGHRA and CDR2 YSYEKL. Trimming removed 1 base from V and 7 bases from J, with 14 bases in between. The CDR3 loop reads CASSQAITGIEQYF. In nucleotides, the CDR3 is TGCGCCAGCAGCCAAGCCATTACAGGGATAGAGCAGTACTTC.

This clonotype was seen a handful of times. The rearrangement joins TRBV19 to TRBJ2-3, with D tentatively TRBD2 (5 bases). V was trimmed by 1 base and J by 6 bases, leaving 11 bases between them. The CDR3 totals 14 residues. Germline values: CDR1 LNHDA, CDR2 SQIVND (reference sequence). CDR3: CASSIGGNVDTQYF. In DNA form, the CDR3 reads TGTGCCAGTAGTATAGGAGGGAATGTGGATACGCAGTATTTT.

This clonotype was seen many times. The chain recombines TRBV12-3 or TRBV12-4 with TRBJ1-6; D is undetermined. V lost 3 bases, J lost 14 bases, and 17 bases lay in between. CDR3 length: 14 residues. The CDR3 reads CASSFSGLDQALHF. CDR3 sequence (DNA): TGTGCCAGCAGTTTTTCAGGTTTGGACCAGGCCCTCCACTTT.